The clone carrying this TCR beta chain was counted at least ten times. The data were obtained in a study of T-cell reconstitution after alpha-beta-depleted transplantation in children. This CDR3 comprises 12 residues. Trimming removed 5 bases from V and 16 bases from J; junction bases left unmatched: 9. CDR1 and CDR2 (germline): DFQATT, SNEGSKA (reference sequence). Unique molecular identifiers were built into the TCRbeta library. Using its own MiXCR run on the PCR reads, TCRdb lists one record per CDR3 protein. Of some 640,000 distinct CDR3 sequences detected, 16% appear once; the ten largest clones hold approximately 1%.

The chain links TRBV20-1 to TRBJ2-1, with 12 bases that match TRBD2. The sequence was obtained from a human donor who donated a stem cell graft to a child with acute myeloid leukemia. The specimen comprised PBMCs from the stem cell graft donor, sampled from the stem cell graft. CDR3 loop: CSARRLAGASFF. The CDR3 bases are TGCAGTGCTCGAAGACTAGCGGGGGCCTCCTTCTTC.